The clone carrying this T cell receptor beta chain was seen only a few times. Its antigen is still unknown. Method: immunoSEQ multiplex PCR; TCRdb's copy keeps in-frame clones and lacks some. The profile covers about 150,000 clones, with around 85% appearing a single time and 6.9% taken by the ten largest. The source of the sample is a study of T cell responses to AZD1222 COVID-19 vaccine. Whole-study results and caveats: Within unmutated variant regions lay the reported targets of nearly half of spike-specific TCRs. Females outnumbered males among donors, who were mostly white British; clonal diversity was possibly underestimated. The study found vaccine-associated CD4 TCRs spanning spike, dominant at 160-218 and 743-854.

The V and J ends lost 3 bases and 7 bases respectively, with 9 bases between them. The CDR3 covers 12 residues. The germline CDR1 and CDR2 sequences are SNHLY and FYNNEI. This sequence joins TRBV2 and TRBJ1-2; D is undetermined. This material consisted of peripheral blood, taken after recovery from COVID-19. The clonotype comes from an adult who had recovered from COVID-19. CDR3 DNA sequence: TGTGCCAGCAGTGATTCAAACAGTGGCTACACCTTC. Translating gives CASSDSNSGYTF. Together with reference TRBV2 and TRBJ1-2, the CDR3 gives the full variable domain: EPEVTQTPSHQVTQMGQEVILRCVPISNHLYFYWYRQILGQKVEFLVSFYNNEISEKSEIFDDQFSVERPDGSNFTLKIRSTKLEDSAMYFCASSDSNSGYTFGSGTRLTVV.